These T cell receptor beta chains were read from a single sample in a study of regulatory T cells in long-lasting Graves disease. MiXCR was run by TCRdb on the multiplex PCR reads, yielding one entry per CDR3 protein. The table includes under 500,000 distinct CDR3 sequences, roughly 17% detected once. The same data also contributed to another study, on T cells in Graves' hyperthyroidism and ophthalmopathy.

The input for sequencing was peripheral blood mononuclear cells (PBMCs), taken at new diagnosis, from a patient treated with antithyroid drugs. Source of these receptors: a woman in her 30s with Graves disease. CDR3s include the opening cysteine and the closing phenylalanine or tryptophan. The order of the fields is V gene, D gene, J gene, clone size, CDR3 protein, CDR3 DNA. D genes are given only for firm matches. Clone size is not always given. Where it is, it says once, few, many or a class for expanded clones.

>TRBV6-1|-|TRBJ1-6|-
CASKPQGRDNSPLHF
TGTGCCAGCAAACCGCAGGGTAGAGATAATTCACCCCTCCACTTT
>TRBV27|-|TRBJ2-1|-
CASSFSDHYNEQFF
TGTGCCAGCAGTTTCAGCGACCACTACAATGAGCAGTTCTTC
>TRBV2|TRBD1|TRBJ2-1|-
CASGETGGSYNEQFF
TGTGCCAGCGGTGAAACAGGGGGCAGTTACAATGAGCAGTTCTTC
>TRBV7-2|-|TRBJ2-7|many
CASSSGRVRSYEQYF
TGTGCCAGCAGCTCGGGCCGCGTCAGATCCTACGAGCAGTACTTC
>TRBV4-1|-|TRBJ1-5|many
CASSRGIMDQPQHF
TGCGCCAGCAGCCGCGGGATAATGGATCAGCCCCAGCATTTT
>TRBV2|-|TRBJ2-2|-
CASSEFRVGTTPGELFF
TGTGCCAGCAGTGAATTTAGGGTGGGGACAACCCCCGGGGAGCTGTTTTTT
>TRBV5-1|TRBD2|TRBJ2-5|many
CASSLAGMASGRAGETQYF
TGCGCCAGCAGCTTGGCCGGAATGGCTAGCGGGAGGGCCGGTGAGACCCAGTACTTC
>TRBV12-3/TRBV12-4|-|TRBJ1-5|many
CASSFRNPGAFYSNQPQHF
TGTGCCAGCAGTTTCCGCAATCCAGGAGCTTTTTATAGCAATCAGCCCCAGCATTTT
>TRBV29-1|-|TRBJ1-2|few
CSAPGREYGYTF
TGCAGCGCTCCGGGGAGGGAGTATGGCTACACCTTC
>TRBV6-1|-|TRBJ2-7|many
CASSGSIREQYF
TGTGCCAGCAGTGGTTCCATACGCGAGCAGTACTTC
>TRBV19|-|TRBJ2-2|once
CASSVRARNTGELFF
TGTGCCAGTAGCGTCAGGGCTAGGAACACCGGGGAGCTGTTTTTT
>TRBV6-1|-|TRBJ2-5|many
CASSATRGTQYF
TGTGCCAGCAGTGCAACACGAGGGACCCAGTACTTC
>TRBV20-1|TRBD1|TRBJ1-2|-
CSASGPGQGPPNYGYTF
TGCAGTGCTAGTGGACCCGGACAGGGCCCCCCTAACTATGGCTACACCTTC
>TRBV14|-|TRBJ2-7|few
CASSQDLVYEQYF
TGTGCCAGCAGCCAAGATCTAGTTTACGAGCAGTACTTC
>TRBV6-5|TRBD1|TRBJ2-7|many
CASSYSSPASQGNNYEQYF
TGTGCCAGCAGTTACTCGAGCCCCGCATCACAGGGGAATAACTACGAGCAGTACTTC
>TRBV30|-|TRBJ2-1|many
CAWSATGNNEQFF
TGTGCCTGGAGTGCCACGGGAAACAATGAGCAGTTCTTC
>TRBV11-3|TRBD2|TRBJ2-5|-
CASSFHTSGTETQYF
TGTGCCAGCAGCTTCCACACTAGCGGGACAGAGACCCAGTACTTC
>TRBV6-5|-|TRBJ2-7|-
CASSYSPRGMYEQYF
TGTGCCAGCAGTTACTCGCCCAGGGGTATGTACGAGCAGTACTTC
>TRBV5-1|-|TRBJ2-5|-
CASSLGQGIHRETQYF
TGCGCCAGCAGCTTGGGGCAGGGAATCCACCGAGAGACCCAGTACTTC
>TRBV6-2/TRBV6-3|-|TRBJ1-1|many
CASSSPGHPAMSGAFF
TGTGCCAGCAGTTCTCCGGGACACCCCGCGATGTCTGGAGCTTTCTTT
>TRBV18|-|TRBJ1-1|many
CASSPLSYSTEAFF
TGTGCCAGCTCACCACTTAGTTACAGCACTGAAGCTTTCTTT
>TRBV28|-|TRBJ2-5|many
CASSLGRYREETQYF
TGTGCCAGCAGTTTAGGGAGATACAGGGAAGAGACCCAGTACTTC
>TRBV28|-|TRBJ1-2|many
CASSLFYDPATNYGYTF
TGTGCCAGCAGCCTATTTTACGACCCGGCTACTAACTATGGCTACACCTTC
>TRBV27|-|TRBJ1-1|many
CASSYSGTPNTEAFF
TGTGCCAGCAGTTACTCCGGGACACCGAACACTGAAGCTTTCTTT
>TRBV28|-|TRBJ2-7|many
CASSPPPIYEQYF
TGTGCCAGCAGCCCTCCCCCGATATACGAGCAGTACTTC
>TRBV2|-|TRBJ1-1|many
CASSTTTNTEAFF
TGTGCCAGCAGTACTACCACGAACACTGAAGCTTTCTTT
>TRBV5-4|-|TRBJ1-2|many
CASSSIRQLSLYGYTF
TGTGCCAGCAGCTCTATCCGGCAGCTTAGCTTATATGGCTACACCTTC
>TRBV9|-|TRBJ2-1|-
CASSGRDLWSNEQFF
TGTGCCAGCAGCGGACGGGATCTTTGGTCCAATGAGCAGTTCTTC
>TRBV6-1|-|TRBJ1-6|many
CASTREGLSYNSPLHF
TGTGCCAGCACTAGGGAGGGATTGTCCTATAATTCACCCCTCCACTTT
>TRBV30|-|TRBJ2-3|few
CAWSVLSGTDTQYF
TGTGCCTGGAGTGTACTAAGCGGCACAGATACGCAGTATTTT
>TRBV4-2|-|TRBJ2-1|many
CASSQDQETHNEQFF
TGTGCCAGCAGCCAAGATCAAGAGACCCACAATGAGCAGTTCTTC
>TRBV2|-|TRBJ2-1|many
CARRSSYNEQFF
TGTGCCAGGCGGAGCTCCTACAATGAGCAGTTCTTC
>TRBV27|-|TRBJ1-6|many
CASSLGGRGAPLHF
TGTGCCAGCAGCCTGGGGGGACGAGGGGCACCCCTCCACTTT
>TRBV18|TRBD2|TRBJ2-3|many
CASSPLGGRADTQYF
TGTGCCAGCTCACCACTTGGCGGGAGGGCAGATACGCAGTATTTT
>TRBV7-2|-|TRBJ1-5|many
CASSLEIGQPQHF
TGTGCCAGCAGCTTAGAAATCGGCCAGCCCCAGCATTTT
>TRBV29-1|-|TRBJ2-5|-
CSVVYLGTQYF
TGCAGCGTTGTATACCTGGGGACCCAGTACTTC
>TRBV10-3|-|TRBJ1-5|many
CAISAQGGNQPQHF
TGTGCCATCAGTGCCCAGGGCGGCAATCAGCCCCAGCATTTT
>TRBV12-3/TRBV12-4|TRBD2|TRBJ2-1|-
CASSFRAGGNEQFF
TGTGCCAGCAGTTTTCGAGCGGGAGGGAATGAGCAGTTCTTC
>TRBV28|-|TRBJ1-4|many
CASKRETTNEKLFF
TGTGCCAGCAAACGGGAAACAACTAATGAAAAACTGTTTTTT
>TRBV2|TRBD1|TRBJ2-7|many
CASSELGTGRTYEQYF
TGTGCCAGCAGTGAACTCGGGACAGGGCGGACCTACGAGCAGTACTTC